What follows are 17 T cell receptor beta chains derived from one specimen sequenced in a study of blood T cell repertoires in COVID-19. Profiling relied on immunoSEQ multiplex PCR, and the TCRdb table lists in-frame clones only, not all of them. There are fewer than 250,000 clones in the sample; 80% to 90% occur only once, and around 1% lies in the top ten. Source material: PBMCs or T cells enriched from blood (not recorded which). These receptor sequences come from a man aged 45-60 years who had been exposed to COVID-19.

This clone was seen a handful of times. The genes are TRBV5-1 and TRBJ2-5; 15 bases are a match to TRBD2. CDR1 is SGHRS and CDR2 is YFSETQ in the germline V gene. This CDR3 has 16 amino acids. V shed 4 bases, J shed 5 bases, and the junction held 6 bases outside the gene matches. The CDR3 DNA reads TGCGCCAGCAGCATAAGGACTAGCGGGAGGGGGGAGACCCAGTACTTC. Protein product: CASSIRTSGRGETQYF.

The CDR3 bases are TGCGCCAGCAGTGAGTCGCTATACAATGAGCAGTTCTTC. Its translation: CASSESLYNEQFF. J is TRBJ2-1 and V is TRBV10-1, with D unclear. Trimming cost V 0 bases and J 4 bases, with 4 bases left between them. Germline V gene lookup returns CDR1 WNHNN and CDR2 SYGVQD (reference sequence). The CDR3 contains 13 residues.

This rearrangement joins TRBV2 to TRBJ2-7; D perhaps matches TRBD1 (5 bases). The CDR3 spans 17 residues. Trimming pared 5 bases from V and 0 bases from J, leaving 20 bases between. Germline CDR1 SNHLY, CDR2 FYNNEI. In DNA form, the CDR3 reads TGTGCCAGCAGTCGGCGTGTTTTAGACAGACGCTCCTACGAGCAGTACTTC. This encodes CASSRRVLDRRSYEQYF.

The chain links TRBV5-1 to TRBJ2-5; the D gene is possibly TRBD2 (6 bases). V was trimmed by 4 bases and J by 4 bases, leaving 17 bases between them. The CDR3 loop spans 15 amino acids. CDR1 SGHRS and CDR2 YFSETQ come from the germline V gene. The CDR3 here is CASSLGLTLGETQYF. The CDR3 bases are TGCGCCAGCAGCCTGGGACTCACCCTGGGAGAGACCCAGTACTTC. The full variable domain, its missing parts supplied by reference TRBV5-1 and TRBJ2-5, is KAGVTQTPRYLIKTRGQQVTLSCSPISGHRSVSWYQQTPGQGLQFLFEYFSETQRNKGNFPGRFSGRQFSNSRSEMNVSTLELGDSALYLCASSLGLTLGETQYFGPGTRLLVL.

This chain connects TRBV5-1 to TRBJ2-1; 9 bases agree with TRBD1. Germline CDR1 and CDR2: SGHRS and YFSETQ. V shed 7 bases and J 11 bases; nucleotides not matched to a gene: 13. This CDR3 contains 14 residues. The CDR3 DNA reads TGCGCCAGCCAATCCGGGACAGGGCCCTATCAGCAGTTCTTC. Translating gives CASQSGTGPYQQFF.

V and J are TRBV18 and TRBJ2-7, with no clear D. From germline, CDR1 is KGHSH and CDR2 LQKENI. The CDR3 sequence is 14 residues long. The V gene lost 0 bases and the J gene lost 2 bases, with 8 bases spanning the gap. The CDR3 nucleotides read TGTGCCAGCTCACCACCGGAGTCAGCCTACGAGCAGTACTTC. Its protein is CASSPPESAYEQYF.

This clone appeared a single time. The chain employs TRBV6-1 and TRBJ2-3, with 13 bases that match TRBD2. Germline assignment: CDR1 MNHNS and CDR2 SASEGT. V was clipped by 3 bases and J by 6 bases; unmatched bases: 3. The CDR3 has 15 amino acids. The DNA of the CDR3 is TGTGCCAGCAGTGACACACTAGCGGGGGGGGATACGCAGTATTTT. It is translated as CASSDTLAGGDTQYF.

The sample holds one count of this clone. V usage is TRBV18 and J usage is TRBJ1-4; 7 bases align to TRBD1. The CDR3 sequence is 14 residues long. Germline V gene lookup returns CDR1 KGHSH and CDR2 LQKENI. The V and J ends lost 5 bases and 7 bases, in that order; junction bases with no gene match: 7. CDR3 region: CASSSQGLGEKLFF. The DNA of the CDR3 is TGTGCCAGCTCATCACAGGGGCTAGGTGAAAAACTGTTTTTT.

The chain links TRBV2 to TRBJ2-7; 10 nucleotides align to TRBD1. Germline V lookup: CDR1 SNHLY, CDR2 FYNNEI. Trimming at V came to 2 bases and at J to 10 bases, leaving 11 bases not matched to a gene. The CDR3 consists of 15 residues. DNA for the CDR3: TGTGCCAGCAGTGAAATTTTCGGGACAGGGGCTGGTCAGTACTTC. Translation: CASSEIFGTGAGQYF.

This clone was seen just once. The chain is built from TRBV27 and TRBJ1-1; no reliable D call. This CDR3 has 15 amino acids. V lost 5 bases and J lost 0, with 13 bases in between. Germline V gene sequence: CDR1 MNHEY, CDR2 SMNVEV (reference sequence). DNA of the CDR3: TGTGCCAGCAGTCCCCGGGGTAGCATGAACACTGAAGCTTTCTTT. Residues: CASSPRGSMNTEAFF.

This chain links TRBV7-9 with TRBJ2-3; 8 nucleotides line up with TRBD2. CDR1 is SEHNR, CDR2 FQNEAQ, per germline (reference sequence). This CDR3 contains 16 residues. V lost 5 bases and J lost 3; bases outside the gene matches: 10. CDR3 DNA sequence: TGTGCCAGCAGCCAGCGGACTAGCAGGGAAACAGATACGCAGTATTTT. Translated, it gives CASSQRTSRETDTQYF. The entire variable domain, with the rest obtained from reference TRBV7-9 and TRBJ2-3, is as follows: DTGVSQNPRHKITKRGQNVTFRCDPISEHNRLYWYRQTLGQGPEFLTYFQNEAQLEKSRLLSDRFSAERPKGSFSTLEIQRTEQGDSAMYLCASSQRTSRETDTQYFGPGTRLTVL.

The chain recombines TRBV3-1 (or the pseudogene TRBV3-2) with TRBJ1-3; a possible D gene is TRBD1 (5 bases). Germline V gene data show CDR1 as LGHDT and CDR2 as YNNKEL (reference sequence). This CDR3 spans 15 amino acids. V gave up 0 bases and J gave up 3 bases, with 9 bases separating them. The CDR3 nucleotides read TGTGCCAGCAGCCAAGATGGGACTGATGGAAACACCATATATTTT. This encodes CASSQDGTDGNTIYF.

This chain links TRBV18 with TRBJ1-3; D unresolved. Germline V gene data show CDR1 as KGHSH and CDR2 as LQKENI. The CDR3 length is 16 residues. The V end lost 4 bases, the J end lost 2 bases, and 15 bases lay between the germline ends. The CDR3 spells CASSLYQTPTGNTIYF. CDR3 sequence (DNA): TGTGCCAGCTCACTTTACCAAACGCCTACTGGAAACACCATATATTTT.

This clone was seen only once. The chain couples TRBV7-9 to TRBJ2-7; tentatively, D is TRBD1 (6 bases). There are 13 residues in the CDR3. Trimming shortened V by 5 bases and J by 5 bases, and 13 bases separated the two germline ends. Germline assignment: CDR1 SEHNR and CDR2 FQNEAQ (reference sequence). The CDR3 DNA reads as TGTGCCAGCAGCCAAACAGGGAACAACGAGCAGTACTTC. The encoded protein is CASSQTGNNEQYF.

The chain uses TRBV12-3 or TRBV12-4 and TRBJ2-1, with a tentative D call TRBD1 (8 bases). The CDR3 contains 12 residues. V gave up 8 bases and J gave up 12 bases, with 17 bases separating them. The CDR3 sequence: CASGYNRGGQFF. The DNA of the CDR3 is TGTGCCAGCGGGTATAACAGGGGGGGGCAGTTCTTC.

The V call is TRBV7-9, the J call TRBJ1-1; D unclear. V lost 5 bases, J lost 1 base, and 8 bases lay in between. From germline, CDR1 is SEHNR and CDR2 FQNEAQ (reference sequence). The CDR3 contains 13 residues. CDR3: CASSPNGNTEAFF. The CDR3 DNA reads TGTGCCAGCAGCCCTAATGGGAACACTGAAGCTTTCTTT.

CDR3 nucleotide sequence: TGTGCCAGCAGGGATACAGCAGCCCAAGAGACCCAGTACTTC. Translating it yields CASRDTAAQETQYF. V is TRBV2 and J is TRBJ2-5; D is ambiguous. Germline V CDR1 and CDR2: SNHLY, FYNNEI. The CDR3 loop spans 14 amino acids. V lost 6 bases and J 1 base, leaving 12 bases between the germline ends.